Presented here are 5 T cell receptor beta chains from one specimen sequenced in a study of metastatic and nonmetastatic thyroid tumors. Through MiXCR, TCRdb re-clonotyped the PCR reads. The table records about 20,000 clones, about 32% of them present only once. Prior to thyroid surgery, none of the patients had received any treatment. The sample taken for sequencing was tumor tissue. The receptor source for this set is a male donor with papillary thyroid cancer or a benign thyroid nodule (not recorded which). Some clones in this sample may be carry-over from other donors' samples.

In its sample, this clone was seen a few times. The CDR3 nucleotides are TGTGCCAGTAGCCAGGGGAGCGACGAGCAGTACTTC. Translation gives CASSQGSDEQYF. The chain joins TRBV19 to TRBJ2-7, with D maybe TRBD1 (6 bases). The V end lost 6 bases, the J end lost 5 bases, and 11 bases lay between the germline ends. In germline, CDR1 is LNHDA, CDR2 SQIVND (reference sequence). This CDR3 has 12 amino acids. Complete variable domain (other parts from reference TRBV19 and TRBJ2-7): DGGITQSPKYLFRKEGQNVTLSCEQNLNHDAMYWYRQDPGQGLRLIYYSQIVNDFQKGDIAEGYSVSREKKESFPLTVTSAQKNPTAFYLCASSQGSDEQYFGPGTRLTVT.

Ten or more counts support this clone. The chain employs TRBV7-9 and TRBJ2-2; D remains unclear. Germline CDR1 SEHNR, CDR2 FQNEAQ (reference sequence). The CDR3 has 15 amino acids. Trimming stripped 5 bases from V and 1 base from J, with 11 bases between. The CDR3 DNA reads TGTGCCAGCAGCGGAGCACTCCAGAACACCGGGGAGCTGTTTTTT. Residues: CASSGALQNTGELFF.

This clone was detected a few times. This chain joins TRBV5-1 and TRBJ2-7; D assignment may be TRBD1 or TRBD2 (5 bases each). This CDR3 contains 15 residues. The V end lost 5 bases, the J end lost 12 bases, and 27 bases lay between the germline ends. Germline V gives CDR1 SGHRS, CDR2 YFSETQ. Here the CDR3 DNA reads TGCGCCAGCAGTCCGTCGGGGCTAGCCGGCGAGGAAGGGTACTTC. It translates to CASSPSGLAGEEGYF.

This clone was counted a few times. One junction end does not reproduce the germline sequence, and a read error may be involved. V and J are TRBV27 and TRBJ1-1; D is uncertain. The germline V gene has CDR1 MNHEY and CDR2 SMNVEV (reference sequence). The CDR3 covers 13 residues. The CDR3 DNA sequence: TGTGCAGTCATGACGCCAGCCAACACTGAAGCTTTATTT. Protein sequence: CAVMTPANTEALF.

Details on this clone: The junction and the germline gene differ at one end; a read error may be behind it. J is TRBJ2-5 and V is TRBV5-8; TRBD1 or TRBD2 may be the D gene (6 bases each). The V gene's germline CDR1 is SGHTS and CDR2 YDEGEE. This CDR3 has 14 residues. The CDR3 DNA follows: TGTTCCAGCAGCTTGGTGGGGGGCGGTGAGATGCAGTACTTC. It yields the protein CSSSLVGGGEMQYF.